This T cell receptor (beta chain) was sequenced in a study of OX40 agonist ivuxolimab in advanced cancers. TCRdb's table, derived via immunoSEQ multiplex PCR, lists solely in-frame clones and lacks some. The sample includes tens of thousands of clones, 70% to 90% of them seen just once. The CDR3 extends over 13 amino acids. CDR1 MNHNY and CDR2 SVGAGI come from the germline V gene (reference sequence). V gave up 8 bases and J gave up 7 bases; unmatched junction bases: 8. The receptor was isolated from an adult with an advanced solid tumor such as melanoma, head and neck, liver or kidney cancer. The specimen was CD4+ or CD8+ T cells sorted from blood, collected in a trial of the OX40 agonist ivuxolimab. J is TRBJ2-1 and V is TRBV6-6, with 7 bases aligning to TRBD2. CDR3 residues: CASEAGELNEQFF. Written as DNA, the CDR3 is TGTGCCAGCGAGGCGGGGGAGTTAAATGAGCAGTTCTTC.